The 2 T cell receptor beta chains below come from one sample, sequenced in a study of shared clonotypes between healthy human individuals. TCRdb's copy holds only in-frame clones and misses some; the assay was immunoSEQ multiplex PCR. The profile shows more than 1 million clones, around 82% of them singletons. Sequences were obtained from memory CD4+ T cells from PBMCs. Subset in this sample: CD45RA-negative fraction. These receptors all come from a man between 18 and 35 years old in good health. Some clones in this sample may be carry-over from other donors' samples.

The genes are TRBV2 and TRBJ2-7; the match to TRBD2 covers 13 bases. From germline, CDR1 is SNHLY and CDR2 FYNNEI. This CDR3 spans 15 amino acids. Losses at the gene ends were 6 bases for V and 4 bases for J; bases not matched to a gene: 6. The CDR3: CASRERTSGSYEQYF. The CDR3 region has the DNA TGTGCCAGCAGGGAGCGGACTAGCGGGAGTTACGAGCAGTACTTC.

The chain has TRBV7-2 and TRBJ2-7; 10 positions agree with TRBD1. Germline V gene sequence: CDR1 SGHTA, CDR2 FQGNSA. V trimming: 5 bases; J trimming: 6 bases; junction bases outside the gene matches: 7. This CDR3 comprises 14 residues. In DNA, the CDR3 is TGTGCCAGCAGCGCATATAGGACAGGGGGCGAGCAGTACTTC. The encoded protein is CASSAYRTGGEQYF.